The clone carrying this TCR beta chain was observed a handful of times. The antigen is unknown. This specimen comes from a study of T cell repertoires in cytomegalovirus infection. Via MiXCR, TCRdb re-called the reads, giving one row per CDR3 protein. The repertoire holds 27,000 or so distinct CDR3 sequences, with about 20% as singletons. Germline values: CDR1 SGHNT, CDR2 YENEEA. The CDR3 is 13 residues long. The V gene lost 3 bases and the J gene lost 4 bases, with 9 bases spanning the gap. This sequence joins TRBV11-3 and TRBJ1-1; D not certain. The source is a human donor in good health (CMV status not recorded). Some clones in this sample may be carry-over from other donors' samples. Here the sequenced sample was CD8+ T cells from cultured PBMCs, taken from culture after CMV antigen stimulation. The CDR3 bases are TGTGCCAGCAGCTTGAACACGGGCACTGAAGCTTTCTTT. This encodes CASSLNTGTEAFF.